This T cell receptor (beta chain) was sequenced for a study of graft-versus-host responses after intestinal transplantation. The protocol was immunoSEQ multiplex PCR, while the TCRdb copy is restricted to in-frame clones and leaves out a portion. The sample lists over 55,000 clones, 84% occurring once. General study points: Allografts carried high graft-versus-host to host-versus-graft clonal ratios in patients having graft-donor T cell macrochimerism.

Of note for this clone: What it binds is unknown.

This sequence was found in a human donor who was the organ donor for an intestinal transplant. The starting material was unstimulated CD4+ T cells sorted from spleen or lymph node cells, obtained before transplant.

The CDR3 DNA follows: TGTGCCAGCAGCGTAGTCGGACATCACACAGATACGCAGTATTTT. Its protein product is CASSVVGHHTDTQYF. This chain joins TRBV9 and TRBJ2-3; possible D gene TRBD1, 5 bases. The length of the CDR3 is 15 residues. CDR1 SGDLS and CDR2 YYNGEE come from the germline V gene. V gave up 0 bases and J gave up 2 bases, with 10 bases separating them.